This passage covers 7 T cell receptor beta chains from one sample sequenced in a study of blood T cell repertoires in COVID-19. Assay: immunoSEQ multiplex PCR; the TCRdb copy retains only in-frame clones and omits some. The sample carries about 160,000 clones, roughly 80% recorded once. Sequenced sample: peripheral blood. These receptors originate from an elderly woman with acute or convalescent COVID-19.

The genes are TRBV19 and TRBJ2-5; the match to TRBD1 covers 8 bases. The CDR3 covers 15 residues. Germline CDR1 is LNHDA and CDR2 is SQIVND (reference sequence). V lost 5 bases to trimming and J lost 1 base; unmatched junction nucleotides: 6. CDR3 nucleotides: TGTGCCAGTAGTTTCCTCGGACAGGGCCAAGAGACCCAGTACTTC. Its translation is CASSFLGQGQETQYF.

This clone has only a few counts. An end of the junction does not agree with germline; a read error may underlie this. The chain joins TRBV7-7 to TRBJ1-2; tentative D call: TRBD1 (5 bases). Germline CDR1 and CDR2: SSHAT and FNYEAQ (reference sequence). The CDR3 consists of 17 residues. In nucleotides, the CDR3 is TGTGCTAGCAGCCCCCTCGTCCCCACCCGGGGGGACTATGGCTACACCTTC. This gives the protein CASSPLVPTRGDYGYTF. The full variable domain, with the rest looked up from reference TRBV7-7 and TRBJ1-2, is GAGVSQSPRYKVTKRGQDVTLRCDPISSHATLYWYQQALGQGPEFLTYFNYEAQPDKSGLPSDRFSAERPEGSISTLTIQRTEQRDSAMYRCASSPLVPTRGDYGYTFGSGTRLTVV.

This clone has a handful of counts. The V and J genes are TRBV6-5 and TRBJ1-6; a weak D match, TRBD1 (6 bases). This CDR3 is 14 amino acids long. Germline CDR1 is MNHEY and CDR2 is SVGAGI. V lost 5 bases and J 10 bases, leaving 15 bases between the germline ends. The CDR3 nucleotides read TGTGCCAGCAGTCGGGAGGCACAGGGATCACCCCTCCACTTT. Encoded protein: CASSREAQGSPLHF.

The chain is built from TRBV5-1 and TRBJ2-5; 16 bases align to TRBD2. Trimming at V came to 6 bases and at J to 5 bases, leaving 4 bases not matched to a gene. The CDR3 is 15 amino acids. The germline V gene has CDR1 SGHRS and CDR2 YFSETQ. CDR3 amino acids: CASKGLAGGPETQYF. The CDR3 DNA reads TGCGCCAGCAAGGGACTAGCGGGAGGGCCCGAGACCCAGTACTTC.

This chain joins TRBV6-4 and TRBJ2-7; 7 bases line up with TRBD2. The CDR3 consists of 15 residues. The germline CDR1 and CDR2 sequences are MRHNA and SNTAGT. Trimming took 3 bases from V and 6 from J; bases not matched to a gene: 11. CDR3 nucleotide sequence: TGTGCCAGCAGTGAAGGCAGGGAGGGAGTGTGCGAGCAGTACTTC. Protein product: CASSEGREGVCEQYF.

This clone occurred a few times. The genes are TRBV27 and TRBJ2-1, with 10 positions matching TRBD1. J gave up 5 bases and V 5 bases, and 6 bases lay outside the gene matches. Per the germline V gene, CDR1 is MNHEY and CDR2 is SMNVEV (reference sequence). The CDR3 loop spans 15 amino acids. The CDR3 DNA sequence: TGTGCCAGCAGTGCGACAGGGGGCGCACACAATGAGCAGTTCTTC. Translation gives CASSATGGAHNEQFF.

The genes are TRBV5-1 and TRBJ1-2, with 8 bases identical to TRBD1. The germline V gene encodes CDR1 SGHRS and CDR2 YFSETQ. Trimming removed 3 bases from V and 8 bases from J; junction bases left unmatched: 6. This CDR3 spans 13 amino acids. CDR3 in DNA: TGCGCCAGCAGCTCAGGGGGCCGTGGGGGCTACACCTTC. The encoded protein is CASSSGGRGGYTF.